A single sample is the source of the 8 T cell receptor beta chains below, sequenced in a study of shared clonotypes between healthy human individuals. Naive CD8 cells comprised CD45RO-negative, CCR7-positively selected cells, excluding terminally differentiated effector memory CD45RA+ cells. The table came from immunoSEQ multiplex PCR; TCRdb's copy has only in-frame clones and leaves some out. The sample has about 2 million clones, roughly 94% seen once. Material for sequencing was naive CD8+ T cells sorted from blood. The receptors originated from a young man in good health.

The chain combines TRBV6-5 with TRBJ1-1, with a tentative D call TRBD1 (5 bases). Germline V gene data show CDR1 as MNHEY and CDR2 as SVGAGI. This CDR3 is 14 amino acids long. Trimming pared 0 bases from V and 11 bases from J, leaving 16 bases between. The CDR3 protein is CASSYSEGLGSAFF. The DNA for the CDR3 is TGTGCCAGCAGTTACTCGGAGGGGTTGGGGTCCGCTTTCTTT.

The chain links TRBV28 to TRBJ2-1; 7 bases align to TRBD1. The V gene's germline CDR1 is MDHEN and CDR2 SYDVKM. The CDR3 has 12 residues. With V trimmed by 10 bases and J by 5 bases, 5 bases remained unmatched. In DNA form, the CDR3 reads TGTGCCACCGATGGGACAGACAATGAGCAGTTCTTC. Translated: CATDGTDNEQFF.

V gene TRBV9 combines with J gene TRBJ2-7; D remains ambiguous. The CDR3 is 14 amino acids. Germline V gene data show CDR1 as SGDLS and CDR2 as YYNGEE. Trimming cost V 0 bases and J 5 bases, with 12 bases left between them. The CDR3: CASSVAGSGDEQYF. In nucleotides, the CDR3 is TGTGCCAGCAGCGTAGCTGGGTCCGGAGACGAGCAGTACTTC.

The CDR3 here is CALVGREKLFF. CDR3 in DNA: TGCGCCCTGGTGGGTCGGGAAAAACTGTTTTTT. The chain employs TRBV5-1 and TRBJ1-4, with unresolved D. This CDR3 comprises 11 residues. Germline V lookup: CDR1 SGHRS, CDR2 YFSETQ. Trimming shortened V by 10 bases and J by 8 bases, and 12 bases separated the two germline ends. Using reference TRBV5-1 and TRBJ1-4 for the parts outside the CDR3, the full variable domain is KAGVTQTPRYLIKTRGQQVTLSCSPISGHRSVSWYQQTPGQGLQFLFEYFSETQRNKGNFPGRFSGRQFSNSRSEMNVSTLELGDSALYLCALVGREKLFFGSGTQLSVL.

The V and J genes are TRBV18 and TRBJ2-7; TRBD2 matches at 7 bases. With 3 bases clipped from V and 0 bases from J, the junction kept 8 bases outside the gene matches. Per germline, CDR1 KGHSH and CDR2 LQKENI. There are 16 residues in the CDR3. This CDR3 is CASSPRETTSSYEQYF. The CDR3 nucleotides read TGTGCCAGCTCACCGCGGGAGACAACGAGCTCCTACGAGCAGTACTTC.

The chain is built from TRBV29-1 and TRBJ1-2; 8 bases map to TRBD1. The CDR3 sequence is 16 residues long. Unmatched junction bases numbered 12, after V lost 3 bases and J lost 3 bases. CDR1 and CDR2 from the germline V gene are SQVTM and ANQGSEA. CDR3: CSVEVGPGTGDYGYTF. CDR3 sequence (DNA): TGCAGCGTTGAGGTAGGCCCCGGGACAGGAGACTATGGCTACACCTTC.

The V and J genes are TRBV4-1 and TRBJ1-1; no clear D gene. Germline V gives CDR1 MGHRA, CDR2 YSYEKL. Trimming removed 0 bases at V and 1 base at J, with 18 bases between. The CDR3 contains 18 residues. The CDR3 DNA reads TGCGCCAGCAGCCAAGATCGGATCGGCCCCCAAGGGAACACTGAAGCTTTCTTT. Its translation: CASSQDRIGPQGNTEAFF.

This clone has a single count. The chain joins TRBV28 to TRBJ1-2; D is possibly TRBD1 (5 bases). V dropped 3 bases and J dropped 8 bases, with 19 bases sitting between them. The germline CDR1 and CDR2 sequences are MDHEN and SYDVKM. This CDR3 is built from 15 residues. The CDR3 nucleotides read TGTGCCAGCAGTTTCACGCTCGGGACCGCAGTGGGCTACACCTTC. It codes for CASSFTLGTAVGYTF.